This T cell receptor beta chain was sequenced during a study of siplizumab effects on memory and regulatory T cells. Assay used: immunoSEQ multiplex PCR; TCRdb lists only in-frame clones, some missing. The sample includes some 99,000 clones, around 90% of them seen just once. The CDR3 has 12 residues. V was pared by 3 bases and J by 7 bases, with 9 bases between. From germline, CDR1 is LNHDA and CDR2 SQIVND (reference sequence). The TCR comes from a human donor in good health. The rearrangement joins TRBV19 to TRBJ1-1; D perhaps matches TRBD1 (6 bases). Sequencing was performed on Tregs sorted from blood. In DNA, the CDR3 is TGTGCCAGTAGTATGGACAGTGATGAAGCTTTCTTT. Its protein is CASSMDSDEAFF.